One sample yielded the 30 T cell receptor beta chains listed below, sequenced in a study of CD8 T cells in Susac syndrome. Random hexamers served to reverse transcribe roughly 0.45 to 1 ug RNA. TCRdb analysed the immunoSEQ multiplex PCR reads with MiXCR anew, one entry per CDR3 protein. The repertoire has 130,000 to 150,000 distinct CDR3 sequences, around 94% of them found once; the top ten carry approximately 0.25%. Sequenced: CD8+ T cells from PBMCs. These TCRs come from a human donor in good health.

The chain joins TRBV28 to TRBJ2-3; 8 bases agree with TRBD2. The CDR3 runs 13 residues. Germline lookup yields CDR1 MDHEN and CDR2 SYDVKM. With 8 bases clipped from V and 2 bases from J, the junction kept 3 bases outside the gene matches. The DNA of the CDR3 is TGTGCCAGCCGACTAGCGATCACAGATACGCAGTATTTT. This sequence encodes CASRLAITDTQYF. The full variable domain, completed using reference TRBV28 and TRBJ2-3, is DVKVTQSSRYLVKRTGEKVFLECVQDMDHENMFWYRQDPGLGLRLIYFSYDVKMKEKGDIPEGYSVSREKKERFSLILESASTNQTSMYLCASRLAITDTQYFGPGTRLTVL.

The chain recombines TRBV4-3 with TRBJ1-2; TRBD1 matches at 9 bases. The CDR3 covers 15 residues. Germline assignment: CDR1 LGHNA and CDR2 YSLEER. With V trimmed by 3 bases and J by 4 bases, 6 bases remained unmatched. CDR3 sequence: CASSQGTGTLYGYTF. In DNA form, the CDR3 reads TGCGCCAGCAGCCAGGGGACAGGGACCCTCTATGGCTACACCTTC.

The chain uses TRBV30 and TRBJ2-2; no clear D. V lost 4 bases to trimming and J lost 7 bases, with 7 bases between them. This CDR3 has 11 amino acids. The germline CDR1 and CDR2 sequences are GTSNPN and SVGIG (reference sequence). For the CDR3, the DNA is TGTGCCTGGAATGGGATCGGGGAGCTGTTTTTT. It yields the protein CAWNGIGELFF.

The V gene is TRBV15, the J gene TRBJ1-1, with 11 bases identical to TRBD1. The CDR3 contains 19 residues. Unmatched junction bases numbered 12, after V lost 0 bases and J lost 3 bases. The germline gives CDR1 LNHNV, CDR2 YYDKDF (reference sequence). CDR3 sequence (DNA): TGTGCCACCAGCAGAGATCAAGTCGGACAGGGGGCCGTATACACTGAAGCTTTCTTT. Its translation is CATSRDQVGQGAVYTEAFF.

This clonotype was detected once. The chain combines TRBV5-1 with TRBJ1-2, with a possible D match to TRBD1 (5 bases). V lost 0 bases to trimming and J lost 4 bases, with 7 bases between them. Germline V gene data show CDR1 as SGHRS and CDR2 as YFSETQ. There are 13 residues in the CDR3. CDR3 residues: CASSLGGTYGYTF. CDR3 nucleotides: TGCGCCAGCAGCTTGGGGGGGACCTATGGCTACACCTTC.

The J gene is TRBJ1-1, the V gene TRBV3-1; D is unresolved. Trimming stripped 0 bases from V and 11 bases from J, with 25 bases between. This CDR3 has 17 amino acids. Germline V gives CDR1 LGHDT, CDR2 YNNKEL (reference sequence). In nucleotides, the CDR3 is TGTGCCAGCAGCCAAGATTGGAAGGCGATCGAGTATGAAGCGGCTTTCTTT. The encoded protein is CASSQDWKAIEYEAAFF.

This clonotype has a handful of counts. The chain employs TRBV7-2 and TRBJ2-7, with D maybe TRBD1 (6 bases). The CDR3 length is 16 residues. Germline V CDR1 and CDR2: SGHTA, FQGNSA. Trimming removed 1 base at V and 6 bases at J, with 19 bases between. The CDR3 spells CASSLGAQGYHSEQYF. CDR3 coding DNA: TGTGCCAGCAGCTTAGGCGCACAGGGTTATCATAGCGAGCAGTACTTC.

The CDR3 spells CASSVGQGNTEAFF. Written as DNA, the CDR3 is TGTGCCAGCAGCGTCGGACAGGGGAACACTGAAGCTTTCTTT. The chain recombines TRBV7-6 with TRBJ1-1, with 8 bases aligning to TRBD1. V was pared by 5 bases and J by 1 base, with 3 bases of the junction left unmatched. The CDR3 contains 14 residues. The germline gives CDR1 SGHVS, CDR2 FNYEAQ.

DNA for the CDR3: TGCAGTGCTAGAGATGTACTAGCGGGAGGCAATGAGCAGTTCTTC. Its translation: CSARDVLAGGNEQFF. The genes are TRBV20-1 and TRBJ2-1, with 12 bases aligning to TRBD2. The CDR3 sequence is 15 residues long. The trim removed 0 bases at V and 6 bases at J, leaving 3 bases unmatched. Germline CDR1 is DFQATT and CDR2 is SNEGSKA (reference sequence).

The J gene is TRBJ2-1, the V gene TRBV12-5; TRBD2 agrees at 11 bases. Losses at the gene ends were 0 bases for V and 3 bases for J; bases not matched to a gene: 1. The CDR3 spans 16 residues. From germline, CDR1 is LGHNT and CDR2 FRNRAP. CDR3: CASGLVLAGVYNEQFF. The CDR3 nucleotides are TGTGCTAGTGGTTTGGTACTAGCGGGAGTCTACAATGAGCAGTTCTTC.

The chain is built from TRBV6-5 and TRBJ2-5; tentatively, D is TRBD2 (6 bases). CDR1 is MNHEY and CDR2 is SVGAGI in the germline V gene. The V gene lost 5 bases and the J gene lost 2 bases, with 15 bases spanning the gap. The CDR3 contains 15 residues. CDR3 residues: CASSNGEEGQETQYF. The CDR3 DNA reads as TGTGCCAGCAGTAATGGGGAGGAGGGACAAGAGACCCAGTACTTC.

The CDR3 nucleotides read TGTGCCAGTCTAGCGGGAGCTAGCAGCACCGGGGAGCTGTTTTTT. Translated: CASLAGASSTGELFF. The genes are TRBV7-8 and TRBJ2-2; TRBD2 matches at 10 bases. Germline CDR1 is SGHVS and CDR2 is FQNEAQ. The CDR3 loop spans 15 amino acids. The junction had 8 bases not matched to a gene; V was cut back by 9 bases and J by 4 bases.

This chain uses TRBV6-2 or TRBV6-3 with TRBJ2-1; D not resolved. The CDR3 is 12 residues long. Germline V gives CDR1 MNHEY, CDR2 SVGEGT. The V and J ends lost 9 bases and 1 base respectively, with 7 bases between them. The CDR3 sequence is CASRPSYNEQFF. CDR3 DNA sequence: TGTGCCAGTCGCCCTTCCTACAATGAGCAGTTCTTC.

The CDR3 sequence is CASSLTDSGTEAFF. The CDR3 DNA sequence: TGCGCCAGCAGCTTGACCGATTCGGGGACTGAAGCTTTCTTT. This sequence joins TRBV5-1 and TRBJ1-1; D gene uncertain. Trimming cost V 1 base and J 5 bases, with 12 bases left between them. This CDR3 has 14 residues. The germline V gene encodes CDR1 SGHRS and CDR2 YFSETQ.

The chain combines TRBV4-2 with TRBJ1-4; D unclear. Trimming removed 0 bases at V and 8 bases at J, with 10 bases between. Germline values: CDR1 LGHNA, CDR2 YNFKEQ. The CDR3 is 14 amino acids. In DNA, the CDR3 is TGTGCCAGCAGCCAAGATCGCGGGGAGGAAAAACTGTTTTTT. It codes for CASSQDRGEEKLFF.

CDR3 protein: CASSVGVDYTGELFF. DNA for the CDR3: TGTGCCAGCAGCGTAGGGGTAGATTACACCGGGGAGCTGTTTTTT. The chain carries TRBV9 and TRBJ2-2; D gene ambiguous. CDR1 SGDLS and CDR2 YYNGEE come from the germline V gene. The CDR3 is 15 residues long. The ends were cut back, 0 bases at V and 3 bases at J, with 9 bases in the middle.

The rearrangement joins TRBV3-1 to TRBJ2-7, with 11 bases lining up with TRBD2. V trimming: 4 bases; J trimming: 2 bases; junction bases outside the gene matches: 10. Germline V lookup: CDR1 LGHDT, CDR2 YNNKEL (reference sequence). There are 17 residues in the CDR3. The CDR3 nucleotides are TGTGCCAGCAGCCCCGATGATCGGACTAGCGGGCCCTACGAGCAGTACTTC. Protein product: CASSPDDRTSGPYEQYF.

V gene TRBV18 combines with J gene TRBJ2-1, with 11 bases lining up with TRBD2. V shed 2 bases and J 0 bases; nucleotides not matched to a gene: 6. This CDR3 has 18 residues. CDR1 is KGHSH, CDR2 LQKENI, per germline. The CDR3 here is CASSPTRLAGISYNEQFF. The CDR3, as DNA: TGTGCCAGCTCACCAACAAGACTAGCGGGAATCTCCTACAATGAGCAGTTCTTC.

V is TRBV4-3 and J is TRBJ2-2; 11 nucleotides align to TRBD2. Trimming at V came to 1 base and at J to 4 bases, leaving 2 bases not matched to a gene. Germline assignment: CDR1 LGHNA and CDR2 YSLEER. The CDR3 runs to 16 residues. The CDR3 protein is CASSQASGRFTGELFF. Here the CDR3 DNA reads TGCGCCAGCAGCCAAGCTAGCGGGAGGTTCACCGGGGAGCTGTTTTTT.

This chain links TRBV19 with TRBJ2-7, with 8 bases lining up with TRBD2. Germline lookup yields CDR1 LNHDA and CDR2 SQIVND (reference sequence). CDR3 length equals 14 residues. V lost 5 bases and J lost 6; bases outside the gene matches: 9. The CDR3, as DNA: TGTGCCAGTAGTCCAGTGGGACTAGGGTTCGAGCAGTACTTC. Its protein product is CASSPVGLGFEQYF.

This chain connects TRBV29-1 to TRBJ2-7; D unclear. The CDR3 is made up of 13 amino acids. The V and J ends lost 1 base and 0 bases respectively, with 7 bases between them. Germline CDR1 is SQVTM and CDR2 is ANQGSEA. This CDR3 reads CSVEVPTSYEQYF. CDR3 sequence (DNA): TGCAGCGTTGAAGTCCCCACCTCCTACGAGCAGTACTTC.

The CDR3 DNA is TGCGCCAGCAGCCAACTGGGACTAGCGGAGACCTACGAGCAGTACTTC. Amino acids: CASSQLGLAETYEQYF. The rearrangement joins TRBV4-1 to TRBJ2-7; TRBD2 agrees at 11 bases. Per the germline V gene, CDR1 is MGHRA and CDR2 is YSYEKL. The CDR3 consists of 16 residues. V lost 2 bases, J lost 2 bases, and 5 bases stayed unmatched.

The chain carries TRBV29-1 and TRBJ2-7; D may be TRBD1 (6 bases). V lost 7 bases to trimming and J lost 3 bases, with 19 bases between them. The CDR3 extends over 14 amino acids. CDR1 and CDR2 (germline): SQVTM, ANQGSEA. In DNA, the CDR3 is TGCAGCGCGGAGTGGCAGGGGACCCGCTACGAGCAGTACTTC. Amino acid sequence: CSAEWQGTRYEQYF.

V and J are TRBV4-1 and TRBJ2-3, with D unclear. Germline lookup yields CDR1 MGHRA and CDR2 YSYEKL. V was shortened by 6 bases and J by 2 bases, with 3 bases between the two germline ends. The CDR3 covers 11 residues. The CDR3 here is CASSTTDTQYF. Written as DNA, the CDR3 is TGCGCCAGCAGTACCACAGATACGCAGTATTTT.

CDR3 DNA sequence: TGTGCCAGCAGTTACGGGAAGGTCTACGAGCAGTACTTC. Protein: CASSYGKVYEQYF. V is TRBV6-5 and J is TRBJ2-7; D is undetermined. V lost 2 bases and J lost 3, with 8 bases in between. Germline values: CDR1 MNHEY, CDR2 SVGAGI. The length of the CDR3 is 13 residues.

This chain uses TRBV20-1 with TRBJ2-1; TRBD2 matches 7 bases. Germline V lookup: CDR1 DFQATT, CDR2 SNEGSKA (reference sequence). V lost 3 bases to trimming and J lost 7 bases; unmatched junction nucleotides: 9. CDR3 length: 14 residues. The CDR3 nucleotides are TGCAGTGCTAGTATTGGCGGGAGTGATAATGAGCAGTTCTTC. Translated, it gives CSASIGGSDNEQFF.

This chain links TRBV29-1 with TRBJ1-2, with 10 bases that match TRBD1. The CDR3 extends over 13 amino acids. Germline V lookup: CDR1 SQVTM, CDR2 ANQGSEA. V lost 6 bases and J lost 4; bases outside the gene matches: 5. CDR3 residues: CSVFGDRGYGYTF. CDR3 DNA: TGCAGCGTGTTTGGGGACAGGGGCTATGGCTACACCTTC.

The CDR3 bases are TGTGCCAGCAAACAGGGGCCGAGCACTGAAGCTTTCTTT. Protein product: CASKQGPSTEAFF. The chain is built from TRBV6-5 and TRBJ1-1, with 7 bases identical to TRBD1. Germline V CDR1 and CDR2: MNHEY, SVGAGI. V shed 7 bases, J shed 4 bases, and the junction held 6 bases outside the gene matches. The CDR3 length is 13 residues.

This CDR3 is CASSLSAGHSYNEQFF. In DNA, the CDR3 is TGTGCCAGCAGTTTATCAGCGGGCCACTCCTACAATGAGCAGTTCTTC. V and J are TRBV27 and TRBJ2-1, with D tentatively TRBD2 (6 bases). This CDR3 has 16 residues. Germline CDR1 is MNHEY and CDR2 is SMNVEV (reference sequence). V lost 0 bases and J 0 bases, leaving 9 bases between the germline ends.

This sequence joins TRBV9 and TRBJ2-1; 8 bases fit TRBD2. The CDR3 has 13 residues. J lost 9 bases, V lost 0 bases, and 2 bases had no gene match. Germline CDR1 and CDR2: SGDLS and YYNGEE. The CDR3 DNA reads as TGTGCCAGCAGCGTAGATCGGGGGGGTGAGCAGTTCTTC. It is translated as CASSVDRGGEQFF. The full variable domain, rest sourced from reference TRBV9 and TRBJ2-1, is DSGVTQTPKHLITATGQRVTLRCSPRSGDLSVYWYQQSLDQGLQFLIQYYNGEERAKGNILERFSAQQFPDLHSELNLSSLELGDSALYFCASSVDRGGEQFFGPGTRLTVL.